The clone carrying this TCR beta chain came up many times. Authors of the study amplified TCR beta CDR3 regions from RNA transcripts. First-round RT-PCR targeting the TCR CDR3 was performed with the HTBI primer set. TCRdb processed the multiplex PCR reads anew with MiXCR; each CDR3 protein has one entry. Here the sample spans approximately 100,000 distinct CDR3 sequences, approximately 42% being singletons. Germline CDR1 is SNHLY and CDR2 is FYNNEI. The CDR3 has 14 residues. V was trimmed by 7 bases and J by 7 bases, leaving 17 bases between them. This entry belongs to a study of T cells in Graves' hyperthyroidism and ophthalmopathy. The authors deemed Graves' hyperthyroidism stable absent ophthalmopathy progression within 18 months. Uncontrolled infection, other autoimmune disease, pregnancy or lactation disqualified patients from enrolment.

The sequence came from a woman in her twenties or thirties with Graves' hyperthyroidism. The sequenced sample consisted of peripheral blood or thyroid tissue (not recorded which). This chain connects TRBV2 to TRBJ1-5; D remains unclear. Written as DNA, the CDR3 is TGTGCCAGCACCCCGGGGTGGGTGCGGCAGCCCCAGCATTTT. It is translated as CASTPGWVRQPQHF. Full variable domain (rest looked up from reference TRBV2 and TRBJ1-5): EPEVTQTPSHQVTQMGQEVILRCVPISNHLYFYWYRQILGQKVEFLVSFYNNEISEKSEIFDDQFSVERPDGSNFTLKIRSTKLEDSAMYFCASTPGWVRQPQHFGDGTRLSIL.